Listed here are 3 T cell receptor beta chains from one sample, sequenced in a study of cytomegalovirus exposure and HLA in healthy donors. Both 60 Vbeta primers and 13 Jbeta primers went into the PCR. Clones were sequenced by immunoSEQ multiplex PCR, and TCRdb holds only the in-frame ones, with some missing. The sample consists of under 150,000 clones, around 83% of them appearing once. Material for sequencing was PBMCs. Receptors originate from a girl aged 2 to 10 in good health and CMV-seronegative.

The genes are TRBV28 and TRBJ2-7; 11 bases are a match to TRBD1. CDR1 and CDR2 (germline): MDHEN, SYDVKM. The CDR3 consists of 16 residues. V gave up 2 bases and J gave up 5 bases; unmatched junction bases: 8. CDR3 in DNA: TGTGCCAGCAGTTTAGGGGGGGGACAGGGGGACCACGAGCAGTACTTC. Its translation is CASSLGGGQGDHEQYF.

The table lists this clone with a few counts. The rearrangement joins TRBV9 to TRBJ2-3, with D possibly TRBD2 on 5 matching bases. V dropped 7 bases and J dropped 5 bases, with 17 bases sitting between them. The CDR3 totals 14 residues. Germline CDR1 reads SGDLS; CDR2 reads YYNGEE. CDR3 loop: CASSGSLGIDTQYF. The DNA for the CDR3 is TGTGCCAGCTCGGGGTCTCTGGGTATAGATACGCAGTATTTT.

The chain combines TRBV28 with TRBJ1-2; possible D gene TRBD1, 6 bases. The CDR3 runs 15 residues. Germline CDR1 and CDR2: MDHEN and SYDVKM. Trimming cost V 5 bases and J 4 bases, with 17 bases left between them. CDR3 sequence: CASSPPGHTFYGYTF. In DNA form, the CDR3 reads TGTGCCAGCAGTCCACCGGGACACACCTTCTATGGCTACACCTTC.